The 17 T cell receptor beta chains below were found in one sample sequenced in a study of metastatic and nonmetastatic thyroid tumors. TCRdb used MiXCR to call clones anew from the PCR reads. The sample lists about 16,000 clones; about 31% were seen once. Each patient went into thyroid surgery without having received any treatment. The sequencing input was tumor tissue. The receptors come from a female donor with papillary thyroid cancer or a benign thyroid nodule (not recorded which). Some clones in this sample may be carry-over from other donors' samples.

V is TRBV5-1 and J is TRBJ2-6; 7 bases agree with TRBD1. Germline V CDR1 and CDR2: SGHRS, YFSETQ. The CDR3 runs 16 residues. Germline trimming cut 4 bases from V and 2 bases from J; bases unmatched to any gene: 6. The CDR3 protein is CASSTYTGAGANVLTF. DNA for the CDR3: TGCGCCAGCAGCACCTACACAGGGGCTGGGGCCAACGTCCTGACTTTC.

The rearrangement joins TRBV27 to TRBJ1-1; 10 positions agree with TRBD1. The CDR3 spans 16 residues. With V trimmed by 5 bases and J by 0 bases, 6 bases remained unmatched. CDR1 and CDR2 (germline): MNHEY, SMNVEV (reference sequence). In DNA form, the CDR3 reads TGTGCCAGCAGTCGGGACAGGGGACACATGAACACTGAAGCTTTCTTT. Amino acids: CASSRDRGHMNTEAFF.

V and J are TRBV10-1 and TRBJ2-1; 7 bases are a match to TRBD2. J gave up 7 bases and V 2 bases, and 8 bases lay outside the gene matches. CDR3 length equals 15 residues. In germline, CDR1 is WNHNN, CDR2 SYGVQD (reference sequence). CDR3 sequence (DNA): TGCGCCAGCAGTGAGGGCGGGAGTCGAGAAAATGAGCAGTTCTTC. This gives the protein CASSEGGSRENEQFF.

J is TRBJ2-7 and V is TRBV7-8; D is perhaps TRBD1 (6 bases). Trimming took 5 bases from V and 3 from J, leaving 20 bases between them. Per germline, CDR1 SGHVS and CDR2 FQNEAQ. This CDR3 contains 16 residues. The CDR3 DNA reads TGTGCCAGCAGCCAGAAAACAGGGACGGGAAGCTACGAGCAGTACTTC. Its translation is CASSQKTGTGSYEQYF. The full variable domain, rest sourced from reference TRBV7-8 and TRBJ2-7, is GAGVSQSPRYKVAKRGQDVALRCDPISGHVSLFWYQQALGQGPEFLTYFQNEAQLDKSGLPSDRFFAERPEGSVSTLKIQRTQQEDSAVYLCASSQKTGTGSYEQYFGPGTRLTVT.

This clone is deemed medium-sized (0.01 to 0.1%). This sequence joins TRBV19 and TRBJ2-7, with 7 bases that match TRBD1. Per the germline V gene, CDR1 is LNHDA and CDR2 is SQIVND (reference sequence). After removal of 1 base from V and 2 bases from J, the junction contained 8 bases not matched to a gene. This CDR3 is 16 amino acids long. Written as DNA, the CDR3 is TGTGCCAGTAGTATAGGCCCGGGACAGAACACCTACGAGCAGTACTTC. Its protein is CASSIGPGQNTYEQYF.

The chain links TRBV11-3 to TRBJ2-7; 7 nucleotides line up with TRBD2. The CDR3 contains 15 residues. The germline V gene encodes CDR1 SGHNT and CDR2 YENEEA. Losses at the gene ends were 5 bases for V and 2 bases for J; bases not matched to a gene: 9. The DNA of the CDR3 is TGTGCCAGCAGCCCGACTAGCTACAACACCTACGAGCAGTACTTC. This codes for CASSPTSYNTYEQYF.

This clone was detected many times. The chain joins TRBV27 to TRBJ1-5; tentatively, D is TRBD1 (6 bases). The V end was cut by 2 bases, the J end by 2 bases, with 13 bases between. This CDR3 has 16 residues. CDR1 MNHEY and CDR2 SMNVEV come from the germline V gene (reference sequence). The CDR3, as DNA: TGTGCCAGCAGTTTAGGGGGGGCTATAGGCAATCAGCCCCAGCATTTT. As protein: CASSLGGAIGNQPQHF.

V is TRBV9 and J is TRBJ1-6; 8 nucleotides agree with TRBD1. Germline V gives CDR1 SGDLS, CDR2 YYNGEE. The ends lost 5 bases at V and 10 bases at J; junction bases unmatched: 5. The CDR3 extends over 13 amino acids. In DNA, the CDR3 is TGTGCCAGCAGTACGACAGGGGAATCACCCCTCCACTTT. As protein: CASSTTGESPLHF.

This clone has just a few counts. J is TRBJ2-1 and V is TRBV28; 10 bases fit TRBD2. This CDR3 comprises 15 residues. Germline CDR1 reads MDHEN; CDR2 reads SYDVKM. The J segment lost 3 bases and the V segment lost 3 bases, leaving 2 bases of the junction unmatched. The CDR3 coding sequence is TGTGCCAGCAGTTTCCGACTAGCGGGCTACAATGAGCAGTTCTTC. It translates to CASSFRLAGYNEQFF.

In its sample, this clone was seen many times. The chain is built from TRBV4-1 and TRBJ2-2; 7 bases are a match to TRBD1. The CDR3 totals 16 residues. The V gene end was trimmed by 5 bases and the J gene end by 4 bases; junction bases not matched to a gene: 10. Germline CDR1 reads MGHRA; CDR2 reads YSYEKL. This CDR3 reads CASSFSGTDFTGELFF. As DNA, the CDR3 is TGCGCCAGCAGCTTTTCCGGGACAGACTTCACCGGGGAGCTGTTTTTT.

In its sample, this clone is medium-sized. The chain has TRBV19 and TRBJ2-1; D uncertain. Germline CDR1 is LNHDA and CDR2 is SQIVND (reference sequence). This CDR3 is built from 11 residues. Trimming removed 2 bases at V and 8 bases at J, with 4 bases between. CDR3 in amino acids: CASSITHEQFF. In DNA, the CDR3 is TGTGCCAGTAGTATAACACATGAGCAGTTCTTC.

V gene TRBV7-3 combines with J gene TRBJ2-3; maybe TRBD2 (5 bases). Trimming shortened V by 5 bases and J by 4 bases, and 16 bases separated the two germline ends. The CDR3 contains 15 residues. The germline gives CDR1 SGHTA, CDR2 FQGTGA. The CDR3 nucleotides are TGTGCCAGCAGCACAGTTTCTAGCCGGTCAGATACGCAGTATTTT. Protein product: CASSTVSSRSDTQYF.

This clone is medium-sized (0.01 to 0.1%) within its sample. The same CDR3 also results from other DNA sequences found in this sample. The chain joins TRBV11-2 to TRBJ2-7; TRBD2 agrees at 11 bases. The V gene end was trimmed by 2 bases and the J gene end by 2 bases; junction bases not matched to a gene: 2. The CDR3 consists of 15 residues. The germline CDR1 and CDR2 sequences are SGHAT and FQNNGV. CDR3 sequence (DNA): TGTGCCAGCAGCTTATTAGCGGGGGGGACCTACGAGCAGTACTTC. As protein: CASSLLAGGTYEQYF.

The table lists this clone with many counts. This chain joins TRBV7-2 and TRBJ2-5, with no clear D. Between the trimmed V and J ends, which lost 3 bases and 4 bases, there was a span of 6 bases. The CDR3 loop spans 12 amino acids. The germline CDR1 and CDR2 sequences are SGHTA and FQGNSA. The CDR3 DNA reads TGTGCCAGCAGCTTGAGTTCAGAGACCCAGTACTTC. It is translated as CASSLSSETQYF.

The chain joins TRBV6-2 or TRBV6-3 to TRBJ2-1; 12 bases map to TRBD1. This CDR3 spans 16 amino acids. V shed 4 bases and J 8 bases; nucleotides not matched to a gene: 9. Per the germline V gene, CDR1 is MNHEY and CDR2 is SVGEGT. CDR3 nucleotide sequence: TGTGCCAGCAGTTTTGCCCCGGGACAGGGGGCGGATGAGCAGTTCTTC. It yields the protein CASSFAPGQGADEQFF.

The chain joins TRBV4-2 to TRBJ2-3; TRBD2 aligns across 12 bases. The CDR3 runs 19 residues. Germline CDR1 LGHNA, CDR2 YNFKEQ. Trimming took 4 bases from V and 2 from J; bases not matched to a gene: 13. The CDR3 loop is CASSPLQTSGSTSTDTQYF. CDR3 nucleotide sequence: TGTGCCAGCAGCCCCCTTCAGACTAGCGGGAGTACTTCCACAGATACGCAGTATTTT.

This clone was observed at least ten times. The chain combines TRBV6-4 with TRBJ2-6; maybe TRBD2 (6 bases). The germline CDR1 and CDR2 sequences are MRHNA and SNTAGT. Trimming cost V 0 bases and J 0 bases, with 6 bases left between them. This CDR3 contains 16 residues. CDR3 nucleotide sequence: TGTGCCAGCAGTGACTCTAGCGGCTCTGGGGCCAACGTCCTGACTTTC. Protein: CASSDSSGSGANVLTF.